The 27 T cell receptor beta chains below were found in one sample sequenced in a study of OX40 agonist ivuxolimab in advanced cancers. TCRdb keeps only in-frame clones here, not all; method: immunoSEQ multiplex PCR. The sample records about 61,000 clones, 80% to 90% being singletons. Sequencing was performed on CD4+ or CD8+ T cells sorted from blood, taken in a trial of the OX40 agonist ivuxolimab. The receptor set was obtained from an adult with an advanced solid tumor such as melanoma, head and neck, liver or kidney cancer.

This chain links TRBV4-1 with TRBJ1-1; tentative D call: TRBD1 (6 bases). The CDR3 loop spans 15 amino acids. The V end was cut by 4 bases, the J end by 5 bases, with 17 bases between. Germline V gene data show CDR1 as MGHRA and CDR2 as YSYEKL. The CDR3: CASSRLTGIGTEAFF. CDR3 nucleotides: TGCGCCAGCAGCCGACTAACAGGGATAGGAACTGAAGCTTTCTTT.

The chain carries TRBV20-1 and TRBJ1-1; D is unresolved. Trimming took 0 bases from V and 2 from J, leaving 1 base between them. This CDR3 is built from 11 residues. Germline CDR1 reads DFQATT; CDR2 reads SNEGSKA (reference sequence). CDR3 nucleotide sequence: TGCAGTGCTAGAGATAACACTGAAGCTTTCTTT. This encodes CSARDNTEAFF.

CDR3 bases: TGTGCCAGCAGTTTATACAGTCAGGGGAACACTGAAGCTTTCTTT. As protein: CASSLYSQGNTEAFF. The chain employs TRBV27 and TRBJ1-1, with a possible D match to TRBD1 (5 bases). CDR1 is MNHEY and CDR2 is SMNVEV in the germline V gene (reference sequence). The CDR3 totals 15 residues. V was shortened by 1 base and J by 1 base, with 10 bases between the two germline ends.

The chain employs TRBV5-8 and TRBJ1-1; D remains ambiguous. The CDR3 spans 12 residues. With 4 bases removed from V and 2 bases from J, the gap between germline ends came to 6 bases. Germline V CDR1 and CDR2: SGHTS, YDEGEE. CDR3 protein: CASSLHNTEAFF. CDR3 coding DNA: TGTGCCAGCAGCCTACACAACACTGAAGCTTTCTTT.

V and J are TRBV9 and TRBJ2-6; 7 bases fit TRBD2. Germline-derived CDR1 and CDR2 are SGDLS and YYNGEE. The CDR3 is 16 amino acids. Trimming removed 4 bases from V and 0 bases from J; junction bases left unmatched: 4. This CDR3 is CASSTRGDSGANVLTF. The CDR3 DNA sequence: TGTGCCAGCAGCACCCGGGGGGACTCTGGGGCCAACGTCCTGACTTTC.

The CDR3 reads CASRADRAEFF. DNA for the CDR3: TGTGCCAGCAGGGCAGATAGGGCTGAGTTCTTC. The V call is TRBV6-5, the J call TRBJ2-1, with no clear D. The germline CDR1 and CDR2 sequences are MNHEY and SVGAGI. Trimming pared 6 bases from V and 14 bases from J, leaving 14 bases between. The CDR3 consists of 11 residues.

This clone turned up a few times. V is TRBV5-6 and J is TRBJ1-3; D is undetermined. The germline V and J ends were trimmed by 1 base and 4 bases, with 15 bases remaining between them. The CDR3 runs 16 residues. Per the germline V gene, CDR1 is SGHDT and CDR2 is YYEEEE. CDR3 nucleotides: TGTGCCAGCAGCTTGTCAGCCCCCACATCGGGAAACACCATATATTTT. Protein: CASSLSAPTSGNTIYF. The whole variable domain, remainder taken from reference TRBV5-6 and TRBJ1-3, is DAGVTQSPTHLIKTRGQQVTLRCSPKSGHDTVSWYQQALGQGPQFIFQYYEEEERQRGNFPDRFSGHQFPNYSSELNVNALLLGDSALYLCASSLSAPTSGNTIYFGEGSWLTVV.

This clone has a single count. The chain links TRBV4-2 to TRBJ1-2; no reliable D call. Germline lookup yields CDR1 LGHNA and CDR2 YNFKEQ. Trimming left V 1 base short and J 0 bases short, with 6 bases between. CDR3 length: 14 amino acids. For the CDR3, the DNA is TGTGCCAGCAGCCAAGCCGTCTCTAACTATGGCTACACCTTC. This translates into CASSQAVSNYGYTF.

The chain carries TRBV7-9 and TRBJ2-5, with unresolved D. With 3 bases removed from V and 4 bases from J, the gap between germline ends came to 6 bases. CDR3 length: 12 amino acids. Looked up from germline, CDR1 is SEHNR and CDR2 is FQNEAQ (reference sequence). The CDR3 loop reads CASSLDVETQYF. The DNA for the CDR3 is TGTGCCAGCAGCTTGGACGTAGAGACCCAGTACTTC.

The chain employs TRBV6-5 and TRBJ1-2; D uncertain. Trimming took off 2 bases at V and 0 bases at J, with 7 bases between the two ends. The CDR3 consists of 14 residues. Germline V gene data show CDR1 as MNHEY and CDR2 as SVGAGI. For the CDR3, the DNA is TGTGCCAGCAGTTACGACCGCGCTAACTATGGCTACACCTTC. Residues: CASSYDRANYGYTF.

The chain joins TRBV6-5 to TRBJ2-3, with unresolved D. Germline V gene data show CDR1 as MNHEY and CDR2 as SVGAGI. V lost 6 bases and J lost 1, with 8 bases in between. The CDR3 extends over 13 amino acids. The chain's CDR3 is CASRQPGTDTQYF. The CDR3 nucleotides read TGTGCCAGCAGACAACCTGGCACAGATACGCAGTATTTT.

The V call is TRBV6-5, the J call TRBJ1-5, with a weak D call TRBD1 (6 bases). V gave up 6 bases and J gave up 0 bases, with 12 bases separating them. CDR3 size: 15 residues. Germline lookup yields CDR1 MNHEY and CDR2 SVGAGI. For the CDR3, the DNA is TGTGCCAGCAGGGACAGTCTTCATAGCAATCAGCCCCAGCATTTT. It specifies CASRDSLHSNQPQHF.

V gene TRBV2 combines with J gene TRBJ1-4; 7 nucleotides agree with TRBD1. After removal of 5 bases from V and 5 bases from J, the junction contained 8 bases not matched to a gene. Per the germline V gene, CDR1 is SNHLY and CDR2 is FYNNEI. The CDR3 length is 15 residues. The CDR3 loop is CASSTDRALNEKLFF. CDR3 nucleotide sequence: TGTGCCAGCAGTACCGACAGGGCACTAAATGAAAAACTGTTTTTT.

The V call is TRBV5-1, the J call TRBJ1-1, with a weak D call TRBD1 (5 bases). V was cut by 5 bases and J by 1 base, with 15 bases left in between. This CDR3 contains 15 residues. Germline V gene lookup returns CDR1 SGHRS and CDR2 YFSETQ. CDR3 loop: CASRLSSGGNTEAFF. In DNA, the CDR3 is TGCGCCAGCAGACTATCCAGTGGGGGGAACACTGAAGCTTTCTTT.

V usage is TRBV19 and J usage is TRBJ1-2; D is unresolved. This CDR3 comprises 11 residues. Looked up from germline, CDR1 is LNHDA and CDR2 is SQIVND (reference sequence). V dropped 5 bases and J dropped 10 bases, with 11 bases sitting between them. The CDR3 reads CASSEMAAYTF. Here the CDR3 DNA reads TGTGCCAGTAGTGAAATGGCGGCCTACACCTTC. The entire variable domain, with the rest obtained from reference TRBV19 and TRBJ1-2, is as follows: DGGITQSPKYLFRKEGQNVTLSCEQNLNHDAMYWYRQDPGQGLRLIYYSQIVNDFQKGDIAEGYSVSREKKESFPLTVTSAQKNPTAFYLCASSEMAAYTFGSGTRLTVV.

This clone came up a few times. The chain joins TRBV5-1 to TRBJ2-5; D possibly corresponds to TRBD2 (5 bases). This CDR3 contains 15 residues. V was pared by 3 bases and J by 5 bases, with 17 bases between. Germline V gene data show CDR1 as SGHRS and CDR2 as YFSETQ. The CDR3 nucleotides are TGCGCCAGCAGCTCCACTTGGGCTGGGGAGGAGACCCAGTACTTC. This encodes CASSSTWAGEETQYF.

The chain links TRBV14 to TRBJ1-2, with TRBD1 as a possible D gene (5 bases). This CDR3 has 14 residues. Per germline, CDR1 SGHDN and CDR2 FVKESK. The germline V and J ends were trimmed by 4 bases and 9 bases, with 18 bases remaining between them. The DNA for the CDR3 is TGTGCCAGCAGCCCCCGGGACGGATTACCTAGCTACACCTTC. It encodes CASSPRDGLPSYTF.

The V call is TRBV10-3, the J call TRBJ1-2; tentative D call: TRBD1 (5 bases). CDR1 is ENHRY, CDR2 SYGVKD, per germline. The CDR3 contains 15 residues. The germline V and J ends were trimmed by 5 bases and 4 bases, with 17 bases remaining between them. The CDR3 is CAISPTAGHPYGYTF. CDR3 bases: TGTGCCATCAGTCCGACGGCAGGACACCCCTATGGCTACACCTTC.

The V gene is TRBV9, the J gene TRBJ1-2; 7 positions match TRBD1. The CDR3 has 17 residues. With 0 bases clipped from V and 7 bases from J, the junction kept 15 bases outside the gene matches. In germline, CDR1 is SGDLS, CDR2 YYNGEE. The CDR3, as DNA: TGTGCCAGCAGCGTAGGGTCAGGGGGTTCGTCTGATGGTGGCTACACCTTC. Translating it yields CASSVGSGGSSDGGYTF.

The chain is built from TRBV28 and TRBJ2-4; D is possibly TRBD1 or TRBD2 (5 bases each). Germline CDR1 reads MDHEN; CDR2 reads SYDVKM. V was shortened by 5 bases and J by 0 bases, with 8 bases between the two germline ends. The CDR3 covers 14 residues. CDR3 protein: CASSRGLAKNIQYF. CDR3 DNA sequence: TGTGCCAGCAGTCGGGGCCTAGCCAAAAACATTCAGTACTTC.

Points on this clone: Different DNA sequences within this sample yield the same CDR3. V is TRBV7-8 and J is TRBJ1-1, with D hard to call. The CDR3 is 13 residues long. Trimming removed 1 base from V and 4 bases from J, with 7 bases in between. Germline V CDR1 and CDR2: SGHVS, FQNEAQ. The CDR3 sequence: CASSLEGGTEAFF. For the CDR3, the DNA is TGTGCCAGCAGCTTAGAGGGTGGCACTGAAGCTTTCTTT. The whole variable domain, filled in from reference TRBV7-8 and TRBJ1-1, reads GAGVSQSPRYKVAKRGQDVALRCDPISGHVSLFWYQQALGQGPEFLTYFQNEAQLDKSGLPSDRFFAERPEGSVSTLKIQRTQQEDSAVYLCASSLEGGTEAFFGQGTRLTVV.

The chain carries TRBV25-1 and TRBJ1-2, with TRBD1 matching over 7 bases. With V trimmed by 3 bases and J by 6 bases, 4 bases remained unmatched. Germline V CDR1 and CDR2: MGHDK, SYGVNS. The CDR3 runs 13 residues. Here the CDR3 reads CASSEERGHGYTF. The CDR3 DNA sequence: TGTGCCAGCAGTGAGGAGAGGGGGCATGGCTACACCTTC.

This chain links TRBV7-2 with TRBJ1-5, with no clear D. Germline lookup yields CDR1 SGHTA and CDR2 FQGNSA. V gave up 1 base and J gave up 0 bases, with 10 bases separating them. This CDR3 contains 16 residues. CDR3 nucleotides: TGTGCCAGCAGCTTAGTTCGCAGTGCTAGCAATCAGCCCCAGCATTTT. This encodes CASSLVRSASNQPQHF.

This chain links TRBV19 with TRBJ1-1, with 8 bases identical to TRBD1. From germline, CDR1 is LNHDA and CDR2 SQIVND (reference sequence). The CDR3 runs to 13 residues. Losses at the gene ends were 6 bases for V and 6 bases for J; bases not matched to a gene: 6. In DNA form, the CDR3 reads TGTGCCAGTAGGGGACAGGCTTACTCTGAAGCTTTCTTT. Its protein is CASRGQAYSEAFF.

The J gene is TRBJ1-2, the V gene TRBV19; D unclear. Germline CDR1 reads LNHDA; CDR2 reads SQIVND (reference sequence). V was cut by 5 bases and J by 5 bases, with 15 bases left in between. The CDR3 is made up of 14 amino acids. The CDR3 DNA is TGTGCCAGTAGTCTTCGGTGGAGGGAGTATGGCTACACCTTC. Its translation is CASSLRWREYGYTF.

The genes are TRBV19 and TRBJ1-1; 7 nucleotides match TRBD1. The CDR3 contains 15 residues. Germline values: CDR1 LNHDA, CDR2 SQIVND (reference sequence). V lost 3 bases to trimming and J lost 6 bases; unmatched junction nucleotides: 10. The CDR3 DNA reads TGTGCCAGTAGTATTTTCGACAGGGACTGGGCTGAAGCTTTCTTT. This encodes CASSIFDRDWAEAFF. Full variable domain (outside the CDR3, taken from reference TRBV19 and TRBJ1-1): DGGITQSPKYLFRKEGQNVTLSCEQNLNHDAMYWYRQDPGQGLRLIYYSQIVNDFQKGDIAEGYSVSREKKESFPLTVTSAQKNPTAFYLCASSIFDRDWAEAFFGQGTRLTVV.

The rearrangement uses TRBV7-9 and TRBJ2-2; TRBD2 might be the D (7 bases). Per germline, CDR1 SEHNR and CDR2 FQNEAQ (reference sequence). The CDR3 length is 17 residues. The germline V and J ends were trimmed by 4 bases and 2 bases, with 17 bases remaining between them. DNA for the CDR3: TGTGCCAGCAGCTCAACGACCCGGGGGGCCAACACCGGGGAGCTGTTTTTT. Its translation is CASSSTTRGANTGELFF. Drawing the rest from reference TRBV7-9 and TRBJ2-2, the complete variable domain is DTGVSQNPRHKITKRGQNVTFRCDPISEHNRLYWYRQTLGQGPEFLTYFQNEAQLEKSRLLSDRFSAERPKGSFSTLEIQRTEQGDSAMYLCASSSTTRGANTGELFFGEGSRLTVL.